This T cell receptor (beta chain) comes out of a study of T cells in Graves' hyperthyroidism and ophthalmopathy. Study findings and constraints: Blood samples included most of the expanded thyroid clonotypes exceeding 0.001.

This clonotype has more than one count but fewer than ten. Its antigen is unknown. The source material, RNA transcripts, was used to amplify TCR beta CDR3 regions. TCR CDR3 underwent first-round RT-PCR with the HTBI primer set. Each CDR3 protein is one row after TCRdb ran MiXCR on the multiplex PCR reads. This sample has about 210,000 distinct CDR3 sequences; roughly a sixth occur once, and the top ten carry 50%. CDR3 length equals 15 residues. V lost 3 bases and J lost 3, with 14 bases in between. Germline loops: CDR1 LGHNA, CDR2 YSLEER. Hyperthyroidism of Graves' type that showed no ophthalmopathy progression within 18 months was stable. Pregnant or lactating patients were excluded, as were those with uncontrolled infection or other autoimmune disease. Diagnoses rested on clinical symptoms, serum thyroxine and TRAb, thyroid ultrasound and orbital computed tomography.

The sequence came from a man aged 45-65 years with Graves' hyperthyroidism. The sample consisted of blood. The chain has TRBV4-3 and TRBJ2-5, with a weak D call TRBD2 (5 bases). The CDR3 bases are TGCGCCAGCAGCCAGGCAGCGGCGGGCAAAGAGACCCAGTACTTC. Residues: CASSQAAAGKETQYF.